This T cell receptor (beta chain) was found in a study of T cell repertoires in cytomegalovirus infection. Study as a whole: Public signatures in TCR beta pointed to CMV infection and matching HLA type.

Each CDR3 protein is one row after TCRdb ran MiXCR on the reads. This table has a few hundred thousand distinct CDR3 sequences, approximately 25% appearing once. Of note for this clonotype: Its antigen is not known.

Whole-study findings and limits: Ex vivo, HLA-C-restricted CMV-specific TCR beta clonotypes prevailed over the rest of the response. Frequencies of public TCR beta families were cumulated, and this identified carriers of CMV plus the relevant HLA.

This CDR3 has 16 residues. V lost 4 bases to trimming and J lost 2 bases, with 13 bases between them. The V gene's germline CDR1 is SGHDT and CDR2 YYEEEE. J is TRBJ2-6 and V is TRBV5-6, with D possibly TRBD1 on 6 matching bases. Sequencing was carried out using PBMCs. This clonotype was sampled from a human donor in good health (CMV status not recorded). Some clones in this sample may be carry-over from other donors' samples. The CDR3, as DNA: TGTGCCAGCAGCCCGGACAGCCACGCTGGGGCCAACGTCCTGACTTTC. Translation: CASSPDSHAGANVLTF.